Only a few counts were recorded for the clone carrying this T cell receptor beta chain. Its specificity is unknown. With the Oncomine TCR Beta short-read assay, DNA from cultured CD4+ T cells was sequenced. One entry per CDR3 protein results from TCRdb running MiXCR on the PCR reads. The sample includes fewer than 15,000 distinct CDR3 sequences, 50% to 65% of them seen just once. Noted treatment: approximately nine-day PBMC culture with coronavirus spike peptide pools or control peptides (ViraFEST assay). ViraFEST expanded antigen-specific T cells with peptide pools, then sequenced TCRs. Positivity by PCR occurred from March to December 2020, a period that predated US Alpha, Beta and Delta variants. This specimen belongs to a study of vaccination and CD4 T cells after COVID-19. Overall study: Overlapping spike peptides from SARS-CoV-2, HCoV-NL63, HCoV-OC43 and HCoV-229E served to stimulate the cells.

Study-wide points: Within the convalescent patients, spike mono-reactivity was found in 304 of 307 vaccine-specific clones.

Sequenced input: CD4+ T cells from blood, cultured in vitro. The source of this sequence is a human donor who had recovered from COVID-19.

CDR3 residues: CSARGDFPGLSETQYF. The CDR3, as DNA: TGCAGTGCTAGGGGGGACTTCCCTGGTCTGTCGGAGACCCAGTACTTC. The rearrangement joins TRBV20-1 to TRBJ2-5; TRBD2 might be the D (6 bases). The V end lost 3 bases, the J end lost 5 bases, and 22 bases lay between the germline ends. Germline CDR1 DFQATT, CDR2 SNEGSKA (reference sequence). This CDR3 region has 16 residues.